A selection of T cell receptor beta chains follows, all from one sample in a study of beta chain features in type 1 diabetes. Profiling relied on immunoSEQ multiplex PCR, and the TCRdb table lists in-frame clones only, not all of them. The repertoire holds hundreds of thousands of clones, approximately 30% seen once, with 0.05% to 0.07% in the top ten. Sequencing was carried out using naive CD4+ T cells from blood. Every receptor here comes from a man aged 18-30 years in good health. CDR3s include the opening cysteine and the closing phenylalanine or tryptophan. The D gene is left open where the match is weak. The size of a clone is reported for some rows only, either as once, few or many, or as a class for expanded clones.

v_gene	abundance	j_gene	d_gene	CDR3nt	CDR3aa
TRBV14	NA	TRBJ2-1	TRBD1	TGTGCCAGCAGCAAGGGAGTTTCAGGGGGCAAAGTTTCCTACAATGAGCAGTTCTTC	CASSKGVSGGKVSYNEQFF
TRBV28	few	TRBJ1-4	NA	TGTGCCAGCAGCCCGGCAGGGTTGGATGAAAAACTGTTTTTT	CASSPAGLDEKLFF
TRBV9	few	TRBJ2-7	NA	TGTGCCAGCAGCGCGGGGAGCTCCTACGAGCAGTACTTC	CASSAGSSYEQYF
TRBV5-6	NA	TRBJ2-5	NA	TGTGCCAGCAGCCCGGACTTACAAGAGACCCAGTACTTC	CASSPDLQETQYF
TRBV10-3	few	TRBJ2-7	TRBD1	TGTGCCATCAGTTGGACAGGGGACTACGAGCAGTACTTC	CAISWTGDYEQYF
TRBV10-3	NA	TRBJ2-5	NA	TGTGCCATCGGGGATGGCAGGGACCAAGAGACCCAGTACTTC	CAIGDGRDQETQYF
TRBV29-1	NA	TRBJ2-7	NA	TGCAGCGTGGGCAGGAGCTCCTACGAGCAGTACTTC	CSVGRSSYEQYF
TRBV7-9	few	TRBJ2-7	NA	TGTGCCAGCAGCTCATACGGGGCGTACGAGCAGTACTTC	CASSSYGAYEQYF
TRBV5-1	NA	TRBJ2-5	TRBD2	TGCGCCAGCAGCTTCATAGCGGGAGCGGAGACCCAGTACTTC	CASSFIAGAETQYF
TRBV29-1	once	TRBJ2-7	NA	TGCAGCGTTGGGGCATGGGGGTCCTACGAGCAGTACTTC	CSVGAWGSYEQYF
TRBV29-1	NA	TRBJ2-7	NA	TGCAGCGTCGGTCGGACAACCGAGCAGTACTTC	CSVGRTTEQYF
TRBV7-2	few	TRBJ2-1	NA	TGTGCCAGCAGCTTAGCGTCTAGCAGACGGGATGAGCAGTTCTTC	CASSLASSRRDEQFF